The 4 T cell receptor beta chains reported below all come from one sample, sequenced in a study of T-cell reconstitution after alpha-beta-depleted transplantation in children. Preparation of the TCRbeta library involved a method that used unique molecular identifiers. TCRdb recomputed calls from the PCR reads with MiXCR, one row per CDR3 protein. The data hold 450,000 to 600,000 distinct CDR3 sequences, with about 16% observed a single time. The source was PBMCs from the stem cell graft donor, collected from the stem cell graft. Receptors originate from a human donor who donated a stem cell graft to a child with acute lymphoblastic leukemia.

This clonotype was detected only a few times. The CDR3, as DNA: TGTGCCAGCAGCAAGAGGGGGTTTTCTAATGAAAAACTGTTTTTT. It is translated as CASSKRGFSNEKLFF. This sequence joins TRBV11-2 and TRBJ1-4; possibly TRBD1 for D (6 bases). CDR1 SGHAT and CDR2 FQNNGV come from the germline V gene. The length of the CDR3 is 15 residues. V lost 5 bases and J lost 3, with 13 bases in between.

In its sample, this clonotype was seen a few times. The chain joins TRBV29-1 to TRBJ2-3; tentatively, D is TRBD1 (6 bases). Trimming removed 7 bases at V and 9 bases at J, with 17 bases between. The CDR3 length is 12 residues. Germline V gene data show CDR1 as SQVTM and CDR2 as ANQGSEA. CDR3 nucleotide sequence: TGCAGCGGGCTACAGGGAGTGGGGACGCAGTATTTT. Translating it yields CSGLQGVGTQYF.

The sample holds a few counts of this clonotype. The genes are TRBV7-9 and TRBJ1-2; 8 nucleotides line up with TRBD1. Germline values: CDR1 SEHNR, CDR2 FQNEAQ (reference sequence). The ends lost 3 bases at V and 6 bases at J; junction bases unmatched: 9. The CDR3 runs 15 residues. The CDR3 region is CASSLGQGARHGYTF. The CDR3 DNA follows: TGTGCCAGCAGCTTGGGGCAGGGGGCTAGGCATGGCTACACCTTC.

The CDR3 spells CASLNYTGELFF. The DNA for the CDR3 is TGCGCCAGCCTTAATTATACCGGGGAGCTGTTTTTT. The chain employs TRBV5-1 and TRBJ2-2; no reliable D call. Germline V gives CDR1 SGHRS, CDR2 YFSETQ. The CDR3 consists of 12 residues. With 7 bases removed from V and 5 bases from J, the gap between germline ends came to 9 bases.